This T cell receptor (beta chain) originates from a study of post-analysis software for immune sequencing data. Whole-study results and caveats: Elevated frequency relative to controls characterized four or five TRBV segments in patients, TRBV5-6, TRBV5-1 and TRBV20-1 among them.

The length of the CDR3 is 16 residues. The germline gives CDR1 SGHDN, CDR2 FVKESK. The germline V and J ends were trimmed by 4 bases and 0 bases, with 13 bases remaining between them. Prepared TCR beta cDNA libraries contained unique molecular identifiers. Using its own MiXCR run on the PCR reads, TCRdb lists one record per CDR3 protein. The sample lists hundreds of thousands of distinct CDR3 sequences; 45% were seen once. This clonotype was counted between two and nine times. Its antigen is unknown. The gene calls are TRBV14 and TRBJ2-1, with a possible D match to TRBD2 (6 bases). This TCR came from a girl under 18 with multiple sclerosis. What was sequenced was blood. This CDR3 is CASSRWDFYSYNEQFF. Here the CDR3 DNA reads TGTGCCAGCAGCCGGTGGGACTTTTACTCCTACAATGAGCAGTTCTTC.